This T cell receptor beta chain was observed in a study of shared clonotypes between healthy human individuals. Findings of the study overall: Sequencing depth was expected to affect clonotype sharing among donors. It was observed that roughly 4.8% of naive CD4 clonotypes were shared across several donors.

V shed 4 bases and J 2 bases; nucleotides not matched to a gene: 6. Germline assignment: CDR1 SGHDT and CDR2 YYEEEE. The CDR3 totals 16 residues. Notes on this clone: The antigen is undetermined.

TCRdb's table, derived via immunoSEQ multiplex PCR, lists solely in-frame clones and lacks some. The sample yields some 1,100,000 clones, roughly 74% seen once. Nashville, Tennessee was home to all donors, who were Caucasian adults. The sample taken for sequencing was memory CD4+ T cells from PBMCs. The subset: CD45RA-negative fraction. This clonotype was obtained from a man younger than 30 in good health. Some clones in this sample may be carry-over from other donors' samples. The chain links TRBV5-6 to TRBJ2-2, with TRBD1 matching over 9 bases. The CDR3 spells CASSTGTGFNTGELFF. The CDR3 DNA reads as TGTGCCAGCAGCACCGGGACAGGGTTTAACACCGGGGAGCTGTTTTTT. The variable domain in full, completed from reference TRBV5-6 and TRBJ2-2, reads DAGVTQSPTHLIKTRGQQVTLRCSPKSGHDTVSWYQQALGQGPQFIFQYYEEEERQRGNFPDRFSGHQFPNYSSELNVNALLLGDSALYLCASSTGTGFNTGELFFGEGSRLTVL.